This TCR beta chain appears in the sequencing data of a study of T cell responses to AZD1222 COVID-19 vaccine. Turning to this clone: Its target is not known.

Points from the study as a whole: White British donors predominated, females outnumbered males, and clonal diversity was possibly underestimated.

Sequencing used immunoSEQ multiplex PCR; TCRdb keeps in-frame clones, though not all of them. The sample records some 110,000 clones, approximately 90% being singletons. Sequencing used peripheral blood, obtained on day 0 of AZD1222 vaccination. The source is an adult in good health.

The chain's CDR3 is CASTGVDTEAFF. The CDR3, as DNA: TGTGCCAGCACAGGGGTGGACACTGAAGCTTTCTTT. V and J are TRBV2 and TRBJ1-1, with D possibly being TRBD1 (6 bases). The CDR3 has 12 amino acids. The germline gives CDR1 SNHLY, CDR2 FYNNEI. Trimming removed 7 bases from V and 3 bases from J, with 9 bases in between. Full variable domain (remainder filled in from reference TRBV2 and TRBJ1-1): EPEVTQTPSHQVTQMGQEVILRCVPISNHLYFYWYRQILGQKVEFLVSFYNNEISEKSEIFDDQFSVERPDGSNFTLKIRSTKLEDSAMYFCASTGVDTEAFFGQGTRLTVV.